Following are 6 T cell receptor beta chains from one sample sequenced in a study of T cell changes during pregnancy in multiple sclerosis. Sequencing was performed with immunoSEQ multiplex PCR; in TCRdb, only in-frame clones are kept and a portion is missing. Among tens of thousands of clones, 85% to 90% were seen once, and the ten largest hold approximately 5%. This sample comprised peripheral blood, obtained after pregnancy. Receptors originate from a female donor in good health, enrolled as a control in a pregnancy study.

The chain joins TRBV6-1 to TRBJ1-1, with D unclear. The CDR3 runs 14 residues. V shed 3 bases and J shed 6 bases, with 14 bases lying between them. Germline loops: CDR1 MNHNS, CDR2 SASEGT. CDR3 amino acids: CASSERDEHAEAFF. The CDR3 region has the DNA TGTGCCAGCAGTGAGAGGGATGAACACGCTGAAGCTTTCTTT.

The chain uses TRBV28 and TRBJ2-7; 7 bases agree with TRBD2. Per germline, CDR1 MDHEN and CDR2 SYDVKM. The ends lost 5 bases at V and 2 bases at J; junction bases unmatched: 12. The CDR3 runs 16 residues. CDR3: CASSPSIGRGAYEQYF. The DNA of the CDR3 is TGTGCCAGCAGTCCTTCCATCGGACGGGGGGCCTACGAGCAGTACTTC.

V gene TRBV28 combines with J gene TRBJ2-5; tentatively, D is TRBD1 (5 bases). The V end was cut by 3 bases, the J end by 9 bases, with 8 bases between. The V gene's germline CDR1 is MDHEN and CDR2 SYDVKM. CDR3 length: 11 amino acids. The CDR3 DNA sequence: TGTGCCAGCAGTTTCGAAGGGGCCCAGTACTTC. It yields the protein CASSFEGAQYF.

This clone was seen a single time. The chain employs TRBV6-5 and TRBJ2-3, with TRBD2 matching 9 bases. CDR1 is MNHEY, CDR2 SVGAGI, per germline. V trimming: 8 bases; J trimming: 6 bases; junction bases outside the gene matches: 9. This CDR3 is 14 amino acids long. The CDR3 region is CASRLAGTLDTQYF. CDR3 nucleotides: TGTGCCAGCCGGCTAGCGGGGACCCTCGATACGCAGTATTTT.

The chain is built from TRBV6-4 and TRBJ1-2; TRBD1 matches at 10 bases. Germline V gene sequence: CDR1 MRHNA, CDR2 SNTAGT. The length of the CDR3 is 15 residues. After removal of 2 bases from V and 2 bases from J, the junction contained 2 bases not matched to a gene. This CDR3 is CASSDTGQGNYGYTF. CDR3 sequence (DNA): TGTGCCAGCAGTGACACGGGACAGGGGAACTATGGCTACACCTTC.

V usage is TRBV6-6 and J usage is TRBJ2-7; D is undetermined. Germline assignment: CDR1 MNHNY and CDR2 SVGAGI (reference sequence). CDR3 size: 13 residues. With 2 bases removed from V and 3 bases from J, the gap between germline ends came to 8 bases. CDR3 sequence reads: CASSYKQIYEQYF. The CDR3 nucleotides read TGTGCCAGCAGTTACAAACAGATCTACGAGCAGTACTTC.